The 6 T cell receptor beta chains given below trace back to one sample, sequenced in a study of T cells in localized non-small cell lung cancer. Produced via immunoSEQ multiplex PCR; TCRdb's table is partial and in-frame only. The sample includes around 40,000 clones, roughly 90% of them seen just once. Sequencing was performed on peripheral blood, taken before any cancer treatment. These receptors were taken from an older female donor with stage I squamous cell lung carcinoma.

This chain joins TRBV7-6 and TRBJ2-3; D remains unclear. V dropped 5 bases and J dropped 1 base, with 13 bases sitting between them. CDR3 size: 15 residues. Germline V gene lookup returns CDR1 SGHVS and CDR2 FNYEAQ. As DNA, the CDR3 is TGTGCCAGCAGCCCTAGAGCTCGTGGCACAGATACGCAGTATTTT. This codes for CASSPRARGTDTQYF.

This chain joins TRBV5-8 and TRBJ2-1; TRBD2 agrees at 10 bases. Germline CDR1 and CDR2: SGHTS and YDEGEE. The CDR3 extends over 16 amino acids. The V and J ends lost 3 bases and 4 bases, in that order; junction bases with no gene match: 7. For the CDR3, the DNA is TGTGCCAGCAGCTCGGGAACGACTAGCGGGTACAATGAGCAGTTCTTC. Translation: CASSSGTTSGYNEQFF. Together with reference TRBV5-8 and TRBJ2-1, the CDR3 gives the full variable domain: EAGVTQSPTHLIKTRGQQATLRCSPISGHTSVYWYQQALGLGLQFLLWYDEGEERNRGNFPPRFSGRQFPNYSSELNVNALELEDSALYLCASSSGTTSGYNEQFFGPGTRLTVL.

The CDR3 nucleotides are TGTGCCAGCAGGCCCCCCGGGACTAGGAGTTTCAATGAGCAGTTCTTC. Protein sequence: CASRPPGTRSFNEQFF. This rearrangement joins TRBV2 to TRBJ2-1; 8 nucleotides align to TRBD2. Per germline, CDR1 SNHLY and CDR2 FYNNEI. CDR3 length: 16 amino acids. With 6 bases clipped from V and 6 bases from J, the junction kept 13 bases outside the gene matches.

This rearrangement joins TRBV9 to TRBJ2-7; D gene ambiguous. Germline V lookup: CDR1 SGDLS, CDR2 YYNGEE. The CDR3 runs 16 residues. The ends were cut back, 4 bases at V and 0 bases at J, with 17 bases in the middle. The CDR3 reads CASSKRQGGLSYEQYF. The CDR3 DNA follows: TGTGCCAGCAGCAAACGACAAGGCGGTCTCTCCTACGAGCAGTACTTC.

This clone was picked up a small number of times. The chain employs TRBV7-2 and TRBJ2-1; D is ambiguous. The CDR3 loop spans 16 amino acids. V was clipped by 0 bases and J by 4 bases, with 13 bases between them. The V gene's germline CDR1 is SGHTA and CDR2 FQGNSA. This CDR3 reads CASSLAYSLRYNEQFF. The DNA for the CDR3 is TGTGCCAGCAGCTTAGCGTACAGCCTGAGGTACAATGAGCAGTTCTTC.

The rearrangement uses TRBV2 and TRBJ2-7; D gene uncertain. Trimming removed 5 bases at V and 0 bases at J, with 14 bases between. CDR1 SNHLY and CDR2 FYNNEI come from the germline V gene. The CDR3 spans 15 residues. Here the CDR3 DNA reads TGTGCCAGCAGTCCGAATGGGCACAGCTCCTACGAGCAGTACTTC. Translation: CASSPNGHSSYEQYF.